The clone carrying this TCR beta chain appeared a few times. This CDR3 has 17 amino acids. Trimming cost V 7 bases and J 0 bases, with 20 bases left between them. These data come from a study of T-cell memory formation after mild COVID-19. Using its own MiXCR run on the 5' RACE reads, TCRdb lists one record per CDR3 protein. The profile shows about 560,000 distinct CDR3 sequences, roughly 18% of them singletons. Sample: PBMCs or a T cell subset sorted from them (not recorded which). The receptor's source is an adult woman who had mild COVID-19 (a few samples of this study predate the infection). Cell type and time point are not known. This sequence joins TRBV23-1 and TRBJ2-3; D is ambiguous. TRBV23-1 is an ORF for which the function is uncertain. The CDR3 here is CASTSSRVAESTDTQYF. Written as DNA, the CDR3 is TGCGCCAGCACCTCTTCTCGCGTGGCGGAGAGCACAGATACGCAGTATTTT.